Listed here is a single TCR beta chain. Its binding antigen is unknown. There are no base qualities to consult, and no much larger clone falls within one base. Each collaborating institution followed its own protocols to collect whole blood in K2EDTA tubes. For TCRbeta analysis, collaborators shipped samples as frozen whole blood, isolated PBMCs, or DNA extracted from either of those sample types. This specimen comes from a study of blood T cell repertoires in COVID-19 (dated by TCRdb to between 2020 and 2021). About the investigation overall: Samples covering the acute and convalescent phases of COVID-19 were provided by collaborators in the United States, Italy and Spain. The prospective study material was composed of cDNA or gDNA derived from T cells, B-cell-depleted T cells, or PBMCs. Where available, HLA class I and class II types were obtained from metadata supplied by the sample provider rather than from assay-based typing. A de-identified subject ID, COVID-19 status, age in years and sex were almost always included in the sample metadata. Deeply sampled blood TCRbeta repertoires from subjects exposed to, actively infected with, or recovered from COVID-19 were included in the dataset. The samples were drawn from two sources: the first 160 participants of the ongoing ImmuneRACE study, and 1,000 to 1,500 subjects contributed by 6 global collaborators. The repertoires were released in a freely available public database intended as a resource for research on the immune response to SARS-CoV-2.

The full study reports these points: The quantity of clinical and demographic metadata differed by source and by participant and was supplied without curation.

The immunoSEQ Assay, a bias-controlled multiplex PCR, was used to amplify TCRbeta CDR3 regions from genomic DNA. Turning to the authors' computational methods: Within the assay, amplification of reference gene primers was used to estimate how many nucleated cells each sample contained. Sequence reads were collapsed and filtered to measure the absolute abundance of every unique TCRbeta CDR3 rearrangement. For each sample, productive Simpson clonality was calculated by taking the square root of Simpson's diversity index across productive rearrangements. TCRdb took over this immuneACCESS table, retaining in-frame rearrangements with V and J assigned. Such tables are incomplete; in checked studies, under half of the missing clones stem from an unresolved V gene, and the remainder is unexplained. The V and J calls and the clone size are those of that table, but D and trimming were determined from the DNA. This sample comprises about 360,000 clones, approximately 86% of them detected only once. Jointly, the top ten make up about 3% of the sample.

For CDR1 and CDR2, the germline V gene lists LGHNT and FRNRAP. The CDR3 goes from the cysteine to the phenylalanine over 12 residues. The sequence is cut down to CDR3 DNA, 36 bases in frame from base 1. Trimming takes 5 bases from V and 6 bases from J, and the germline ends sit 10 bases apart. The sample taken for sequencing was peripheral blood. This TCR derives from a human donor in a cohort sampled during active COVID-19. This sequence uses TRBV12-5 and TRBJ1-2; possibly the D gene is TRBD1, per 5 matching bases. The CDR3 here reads CASGPGGDGYTF. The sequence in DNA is TGTGCTAGTGGTCCGGGGGGAGATGGCTACACCTTC.